In its sample, the clone carrying this TCR beta chain was seen a few times. Its antigen is unknown. This specimen comes from a study of CD8+ T cells in alopecia areata. The study's findings and limits: Lesional scalp, notably in alopecia totalis/universalis, had clonality above that of normal scalp.

The treatment is: oral pan-JAK inhibitor, 5-10 mg twice daily. Separation by sorting yielded CD4+ and CD8+ T cells from PBMCs. Extracted RNA was reverse transcribed into cDNA, the sequencing template. The assay was immunoSEQ multiplex PCR, and TCRdb's table has in-frame clones only and misses some. The table includes about 180,000 clones, 50% to 65% detected once. Germline-derived CDR1 and CDR2 are MNHEY and SMNVEV (reference sequence). The CDR3 totals 16 residues. The junction had 14 bases not matched to a gene; V was cut back by 7 bases and J by 7 bases. This receptor was identified in a human donor with alopecia areata. The material sequenced was CD8+ T cells sorted from blood, taken at week 24, from a patient treated with tofacitinib. The chain couples TRBV27 to TRBJ2-1; 9 bases line up with TRBD1. The CDR3 nucleotides read TGTGCCAGCACCAAGGGACAGGGTGGATGGGTGAATGAGCAGTTCTTC. It yields the protein CASTKGQGGWVNEQFF.